A single sample gave rise to the 15 T cell receptor beta chains below, sequenced in a study of cytomegalovirus exposure and HLA in healthy donors. With 60 Vbeta and 13 Jbeta primers, the PCR was carried out. The protocol was immunoSEQ multiplex PCR, while the TCRdb copy is restricted to in-frame clones and leaves out a portion. The sample has around 100,000 clones, about four fifths seen once. The sample was PBMCs. All receptors derive from a man aged 25 to 40 in good health and CMV-seropositive.

The chain uses TRBV7-2 and TRBJ1-5, with D possibly being TRBD1 (5 bases). Trimming removed 1 base from V and 6 bases from J, with 10 bases in between. This CDR3 region has 14 residues. The germline V gene has CDR1 SGHTA and CDR2 FQGNSA. CDR3 sequence reads: CASSLGSGFQPQHF. In DNA form, the CDR3 reads TGTGCCAGCAGCTTAGGGTCAGGGTTTCAGCCCCAGCATTTT. Based on the CDR3 plus reference TRBV7-2 and TRBJ1-5, the full variable domain is GAGVSQSPSNKVTEKGKDVELRCDPISGHTALYWYRQSLGQGLEFLIYFQGNSAPDKSGLPSDRFSAERTGGSVSTLTIQRTQQEDSAVYLCASSLGSGFQPQHFGDGTRLSIL.

This clone was recorded once. V is TRBV28 and J is TRBJ2-1; D is perhaps TRBD2 (6 bases). The V end lost 1 base, the J end lost 10 bases, and 14 bases lay between the germline ends. CDR1 MDHEN and CDR2 SYDVKM come from the germline V gene. This CDR3 has 14 residues. DNA of the CDR3: TGTGCCAGCAGTTTATATCCCGGGACTCAGGAGCAGTTCTTC. Amino acids: CASSLYPGTQEQFF.

This chain connects TRBV5-1 to TRBJ1-2; 9 bases agree with TRBD1. The V gene end was trimmed by 3 bases and the J gene end by 0 bases; junction bases not matched to a gene: 3. The CDR3 totals 15 residues. The germline V gene has CDR1 SGHRS and CDR2 YFSETQ. CDR3 in DNA: TGCGCCAGCAGCTCGGGGACAGGGACTAACTATGGCTACACCTTC. Encoded protein: CASSSGTGTNYGYTF.

The chain uses TRBV27 and TRBJ1-2, with TRBD1 matching over 7 bases. This CDR3 spans 15 amino acids. Trimming took 5 bases from V and 3 from J; bases not matched to a gene: 9. CDR1 MNHEY and CDR2 SMNVEV come from the germline V gene (reference sequence). The CDR3 loop is CASSPTGQPHYGYTF. CDR3 nucleotides: TGTGCCAGCAGTCCCACGGGACAGCCCCACTATGGCTACACCTTC.

The chain couples TRBV5-6 to TRBJ2-7, with D maybe TRBD2 (7 bases). CDR1 SGHDT and CDR2 YYEEEE come from the germline V gene. V gave up 7 bases and J gave up 6 bases, with 14 bases separating them. The CDR3 extends over 12 amino acids. The CDR3 sequence is CASRWGGGEQYF. CDR3 DNA: TGTGCCAGCCGTTGGGGGGGCGGCGAGCAGTACTTC.

This rearrangement joins TRBV4-1 to TRBJ2-3; tentative D call: TRBD1 (6 bases). CDR3 length equals 13 residues. In germline, CDR1 is MGHRA, CDR2 YSYEKL. V shed 4 bases and J shed 3 bases, with 8 bases lying between them. CDR3: CASSRGQTDTQYF. The DNA of the CDR3 is TGCGCCAGCAGCCGAGGACAGACAGATACGCAGTATTTT.

Only one count was recorded for this clone. The V call is TRBV9, the J call TRBJ2-5; TRBD2 aligns across 10 bases. This CDR3 is 14 amino acids long. Trimming at V came to 6 bases and at J to 3 bases, leaving 5 bases not matched to a gene. Germline loops: CDR1 SGDLS, CDR2 YYNGEE. CDR3 coding DNA: TGTGCCAGCACAAGCGGGGGGGCCAAAGAGACCCAGTACTTC. Translating gives CASTSGGAKETQYF.

This chain connects TRBV19 to TRBJ2-1, with D tentatively TRBD1 (5 bases). Per germline, CDR1 LNHDA and CDR2 SQIVND (reference sequence). The CDR3 runs to 16 residues. Trimming took 7 bases from V and 0 from J, leaving 16 bases between them. The CDR3 nucleotides are TGTGCCAGTACCGTGATTATTACAGGCTCCTACAATGAGCAGTTCTTC. It codes for CASTVIITGSYNEQFF.

The chain uses TRBV6-1 and TRBJ2-2; 9 nucleotides line up with TRBD1. CDR1 MNHNS and CDR2 SASEGT come from the germline V gene. CDR3 length equals 15 residues. V was pared by 4 bases and J by 7 bases, with 7 bases of the junction left unmatched. DNA for the CDR3: TGTGCCAGCAGTGGCCGGGACAGGGTAGGCGGGGAGCTGTTTTTT. It translates to CASSGRDRVGGELFF.

V usage is TRBV4-1 and J usage is TRBJ2-5, with D perhaps TRBD1 (6 bases). Germline V gene sequence: CDR1 MGHRA, CDR2 YSYEKL. The CDR3 is 17 amino acids. Trimming took off 1 base at V and 4 bases at J, with 19 bases between the two ends. CDR3 in DNA: TGCGCCAGCAGCCAAGGGTCGACAGGACCTGGAGCAGAGACCCAGTACTTC. Residues: CASSQGSTGPGAETQYF.

The gene calls are TRBV7-9 and TRBJ2-3; D is unclear. Germline V gene data show CDR1 as SEHNR and CDR2 as FQNEAQ (reference sequence). Trimming cost V 3 bases and J 3 bases, with 7 bases left between them. The CDR3 is 13 residues long. CDR3 residues: CASSFDETDTQYF. CDR3 DNA sequence: TGTGCCAGCAGCTTTGATGAGACAGATACGCAGTATTTT. The whole variable domain, remainder taken from reference TRBV7-9 and TRBJ2-3, is DTGVSQNPRHKITKRGQNVTFRCDPISEHNRLYWYRQTLGQGPEFLTYFQNEAQLEKSRLLSDRFSAERPKGSFSTLEIQRTEQGDSAMYLCASSFDETDTQYFGPGTRLTVL.

The chain has TRBV7-9 and TRBJ1-2, with 8 bases identical to TRBD1. The CDR3 length is 14 residues. Trimming took 3 bases from V and 6 from J; bases not matched to a gene: 6. The germline CDR1 and CDR2 sequences are SEHNR and FQNEAQ (reference sequence). CDR3 nucleotide sequence: TGTGCCAGCAGCTTCGGACAGGGCCCCCATGGCTACACCTTC. It specifies CASSFGQGPHGYTF.

The genes are TRBV7-6 and TRBJ2-5, with 7 bases that match TRBD1. This CDR3 contains 16 residues. CDR1 is SGHVS and CDR2 is FNYEAQ in the germline V gene. V shed 5 bases and J 4 bases; nucleotides not matched to a gene: 13. CDR3 coding DNA: TGTGCCAGCAGCCTCGTTACAGGGGTCTCGAGAGAGACCCAGTACTTC. It is translated as CASSLVTGVSRETQYF.

V gene TRBV19 combines with J gene TRBJ1-5; D is ambiguous. Germline loops: CDR1 LNHDA, CDR2 SQIVND (reference sequence). There are 13 residues in the CDR3. The V gene lost 5 bases and the J gene lost 5 bases, with 10 bases spanning the gap. Written as DNA, the CDR3 is TGTGCCAGTAGTGTACAGTTAGATCAGCCCCAGCATTTT. It translates to CASSVQLDQPQHF.

The J gene is TRBJ2-7, the V gene TRBV19; D unresolved. V lost 5 bases to trimming and J lost 3 bases, with 8 bases between them. This CDR3 region has 12 residues. Per the germline V gene, CDR1 is LNHDA and CDR2 is SQIVND (reference sequence). CDR3 sequence: CASSATGYEQYF. As DNA, the CDR3 is TGTGCCAGTAGTGCGACTGGCTACGAGCAGTACTTC. Variable domain in full (rest from reference TRBV19 and TRBJ2-7): DGGITQSPKYLFRKEGQNVTLSCEQNLNHDAMYWYRQDPGQGLRLIYYSQIVNDFQKGDIAEGYSVSREKKESFPLTVTSAQKNPTAFYLCASSATGYEQYFGPGTRLTVT.